One and the same sample provided the 18 T cell receptor beta chains below, sequenced in a study of STAT5B mutations in CD4+ large granular lymphocyte leukemia. Generated by immunoSEQ multiplex PCR, the TCRdb table keeps only in-frame clones and is missing some. The sample yields around 50,000 clones, roughly 84% seen once. The sample consisted of CD4+ T cells from blood buffy coats. The receptors derive from a human donor in good health.

The J gene is TRBJ2-1, the V gene TRBV5-1; D may be TRBD2 (6 bases). Trimming took off 3 bases at V and 5 bases at J, with 12 bases between the two ends. The CDR3 loop spans 14 amino acids. In germline, CDR1 is SGHRS, CDR2 YFSETQ. CDR3 sequence reads: CASSSRREHNEQFF. The CDR3, as DNA: TGCGCCAGCAGCTCAAGACGGGAGCACAATGAGCAGTTCTTC.

This chain links TRBV14 with TRBJ1-2; 7 nucleotides match TRBD1. This CDR3 spans 13 amino acids. Germline trimming cut 2 bases from V and 4 bases from J; bases unmatched to any gene: 1. CDR1 and CDR2 (germline): SGHDN, FVKESK. The DNA for the CDR3 is TGTGCCAGCAGCCAAAAGGGGGCCTATGGCTACACCTTC. This translates into CASSQKGAYGYTF.

This clone was picked up a small number of times. The chain employs TRBV5-1 and TRBJ1-1, with D unresolved. Germline V gene sequence: CDR1 SGHRS, CDR2 YFSETQ. Between the trimmed V and J ends, which lost 0 bases and 4 bases, there was a span of 10 bases. The CDR3 totals 14 residues. The CDR3: CASSLALEGTEAFF. Written as DNA, the CDR3 is TGCGCCAGCAGCTTGGCCCTGGAAGGCACTGAAGCTTTCTTT.

The chain links TRBV11-2 to TRBJ2-1; a weak D match, TRBD2 (6 bases). The ends were cut back, 1 base at V and 0 bases at J, with 7 bases in the middle. Germline CDR1 SGHAT, CDR2 FQNNGV. There are 15 residues in the CDR3. The CDR3 protein is CASSLAGSSYNEQFF. The DNA for the CDR3 is TGTGCCAGCAGCTTAGCCGGGAGCTCCTACAATGAGCAGTTCTTC.

The chain is built from TRBV27 and TRBJ1-1; no firm D call. Germline loops: CDR1 MNHEY, CDR2 SMNVEV (reference sequence). The germline V and J ends were trimmed by 5 bases and 1 base, with 8 bases remaining between them. The CDR3 covers 13 residues. CDR3 DNA: TGTGCCAGCAGTAGGCAGACGAACACTGAAGCTTTCTTT. It translates to CASSRQTNTEAFF.

The chain couples TRBV20-1 to TRBJ2-1; D gene ambiguous. V lost 2 bases and J lost 7, with 3 bases in between. Germline CDR1 is DFQATT and CDR2 is SNEGSKA (reference sequence). The CDR3 loop spans 10 amino acids. CDR3 in DNA: TGCAGTGCTAGAATGAATGAGCAGTTCTTC. This encodes CSARMNEQFF.

The J gene is TRBJ1-1, the V gene TRBV29-1, with D possibly being TRBD1 (5 bases). The CDR3 sequence is 15 residues long. CDR1 and CDR2 (germline): SQVTM, ANQGSEA. V lost 5 bases, J lost 5 bases, and 21 bases lay in between. The DNA of the CDR3 is TGCAGCGTTTTATTTGAGGCCAGGGAGGGGACTGAAGCTTTCTTT. It encodes CSVLFEAREGTEAFF.

This chain joins TRBV28 and TRBJ2-7; 9 bases match TRBD1. The V gene end was trimmed by 3 bases and the J gene end by 2 bases; junction bases not matched to a gene: 11. Germline V gives CDR1 MDHEN, CDR2 SYDVKM. CDR3 length: 17 residues. Here the CDR3 reads CASSFPPGQGRTYEQYF. DNA for the CDR3: TGTGCCAGCAGTTTCCCCCCAGGACAGGGGCGTACCTACGAGCAGTACTTC.

The chain carries TRBV30 and TRBJ2-2; TRBD2 agrees at 10 bases. Germline lookup yields CDR1 GTSNPN and CDR2 SVGIG (reference sequence). V dropped 2 bases and J dropped 6; count of bases not matched to a gene: 12. This CDR3 is built from 17 residues. The chain's CDR3 is CAWSPRRASGSPGELFF. The CDR3 bases are TGTGCCTGGAGTCCCCGGCGGGCTAGCGGGAGTCCCGGGGAGCTGTTTTTT.

V usage is TRBV6-5 and J usage is TRBJ1-1; tentative D call: TRBD1 (5 bases). CDR3 length equals 15 residues. Germline V gene data show CDR1 as MNHEY and CDR2 as SVGAGI. With 6 bases removed from V and 0 bases from J, the gap between germline ends came to 14 bases. CDR3 nucleotide sequence: TGTGCCAGCAGCCGGGGGGAGAGAATGAACACTGAAGCTTTCTTT. It yields the protein CASSRGERMNTEAFF.

The rearrangement links TRBV7-9 to TRBJ2-2; 8 bases align to TRBD1. The CDR3 covers 15 residues. CDR1 SEHNR and CDR2 FQNEAQ come from the germline V gene (reference sequence). The trim removed 6 bases at V and 0 bases at J, leaving 3 bases unmatched. CDR3 in DNA: TGTGCCAGCAGGAGGACAGGGTCGAACACCGGGGAGCTGTTTTTT. Its translation is CASRRTGSNTGELFF.

The chain joins TRBV5-1 to TRBJ2-1; 9 bases map to TRBD2. The CDR3 contains 17 residues. V trimming: 2 bases; J trimming: 4 bases; junction bases outside the gene matches: 10. Germline V gene lookup returns CDR1 SGHRS and CDR2 YFSETQ. CDR3 residues: CASSFNPGLARYNEQFF. The DNA of the CDR3 is TGCGCCAGCAGCTTCAACCCTGGACTAGCGAGGTACAATGAGCAGTTCTTC. Drawing the rest from reference TRBV5-1 and TRBJ2-1, the complete variable domain is KAGVTQTPRYLIKTRGQQVTLSCSPISGHRSVSWYQQTPGQGLQFLFEYFSETQRNKGNFPGRFSGRQFSNSRSEMNVSTLELGDSALYLCASSFNPGLARYNEQFFGPGTRLTVL.

The rearrangement uses TRBV7-9 and TRBJ2-7; D remains unclear. The CDR3 spans 13 residues. The V end was cut by 7 bases, the J end by 0 bases, with 10 bases between. The germline V gene encodes CDR1 SEHNR and CDR2 FQNEAQ (reference sequence). This CDR3 reads CASNQALSYEQYF. CDR3 bases: TGTGCCAGCAACCAGGCCCTCTCCTACGAGCAGTACTTC.

CDR3 amino acids: CAWTLRGGRHNEQFF. The DNA for the CDR3 is TGTGCCTGGACCCTTCGGGGCGGGAGGCACAATGAGCAGTTCTTC. This chain links TRBV30 with TRBJ2-1; 8 nucleotides agree with TRBD2. The CDR3 length is 15 residues. CDR1 GTSNPN and CDR2 SVGIG come from the germline V gene (reference sequence). The V segment lost 4 bases and the J segment 5 bases; nucleotides outside the gene matches: 10.

This sequence joins TRBV27 and TRBJ2-7; a possible D gene is TRBD2 (5 bases). The V gene lost 6 bases and the J gene lost 2 bases, with 11 bases spanning the gap. The CDR3 runs 13 residues. Germline V gene data show CDR1 as MNHEY and CDR2 as SMNVEV (reference sequence). DNA for the CDR3: TGTGCCAGCAGCCGCGGGCGCGCCTACGAGCAGTACTTC. This codes for CASSRGRAYEQYF.

The J gene is TRBJ1-2, the V gene TRBV27, with a tentative D call TRBD1 (5 bases). CDR1 is MNHEY and CDR2 is SMNVEV in the germline V gene (reference sequence). The V gene lost 6 bases and the J gene lost 1 base, with 15 bases spanning the gap. The CDR3 has 15 residues. The CDR3 region has the DNA TGTGCCAGCAGCACAATAGGGGTCGGTAACTATGGCTACACCTTC. This encodes CASSTIGVGNYGYTF.

The V gene is TRBV11-3, the J gene TRBJ2-7; weak D call: TRBD2 (6 bases). This CDR3 region has 14 residues. V was pared by 0 bases and J by 2 bases, with 8 bases between. CDR1 SGHNT and CDR2 YENEEA come from the germline V gene. CDR3 amino acids: CASSLDGGTYEQYF. For the CDR3, the DNA is TGTGCCAGCAGCTTAGATGGGGGGACCTACGAGCAGTACTTC.

The rearrangement joins TRBV6-5 to TRBJ1-4, with 11 bases matching TRBD1. CDR3 length equals 13 residues. Germline lookup yields CDR1 MNHEY and CDR2 SVGAGI. J was trimmed by 5 bases and V by 8 bases; bases with no gene match: 1. In DNA form, the CDR3 reads TGTGCCAGCGGGACAGGGGGAAATGAAAAACTGTTTTTT. Translated: CASGTGGNEKLFF.